The 21 T cell receptor beta chains below were found in one sample sequenced in a study of cytomegalovirus exposure and HLA in healthy donors. Primers included in the PCR were 60 Vbeta and 13 Jbeta primers. The protocol was immunoSEQ multiplex PCR, while the TCRdb copy is restricted to in-frame clones and leaves out a portion. Found here are some 170,000 clones, about 71% of them singletons; the top ten hold approximately 2.5%. Input material: PBMCs. All receptors derive from a woman aged 25 to 45 in good health and CMV-seronegative.

The CDR3 bases are TGTGCCAGCAGTTCAAGACAGAAGAGGACCTACGAGCAGTACTTC. The encoded protein is CASSSRQKRTYEQYF. This chain connects TRBV28 to TRBJ2-7; the D gene is possibly TRBD1 (5 bases). Trimming left V 4 bases short and J 2 bases short, with 15 bases between. The germline V gene has CDR1 MDHEN and CDR2 SYDVKM. The CDR3 is 15 residues long. Full variable domain (remainder filled in from reference TRBV28 and TRBJ2-7): DVKVTQSSRYLVKRTGEKVFLECVQDMDHENMFWYRQDPGLGLRLIYFSYDVKMKEKGDIPEGYSVSREKKERFSLILESASTNQTSMYLCASSSRQKRTYEQYFGPGTRLTVT.

This rearrangement joins TRBV4-1 to TRBJ1-3; a possible D gene is TRBD1 (6 bases). The CDR3 totals 15 residues. Germline CDR1 MGHRA, CDR2 YSYEKL. The ends were cut back, 2 bases at V and 4 bases at J, with 12 bases in the middle. DNA of the CDR3: TGCGCCAGCAGCCAACCAACAGGGAGAGGAAACACCATATATTTT. It specifies CASSQPTGRGNTIYF.

The chain has TRBV2 and TRBJ1-4; TRBD1 might be the D (5 bases). Germline values: CDR1 SNHLY, CDR2 FYNNEI. This CDR3 contains 13 residues. The V and J ends lost 10 bases and 3 bases respectively, with 12 bases between them. The CDR3 nucleotides read TGTGCCACTAGCGGGGGATCTAATGAAAAACTGTTTTTT. It specifies CATSGGSNEKLFF. Drawing the rest from reference TRBV2 and TRBJ1-4, the complete variable domain is EPEVTQTPSHQVTQMGQEVILRCVPISNHLYFYWYRQILGQKVEFLVSFYNNEISEKSEIFDDQFSVERPDGSNFTLKIRSTKLEDSAMYFCATSGGSNEKLFFGSGTQLSVL.

The genes are TRBV9 and TRBJ2-1, with TRBD2 matching 8 bases. The trim removed 7 bases at V and 9 bases at J, leaving 18 bases unmatched. The germline V gene encodes CDR1 SGDLS and CDR2 YYNGEE. CDR3 length: 16 amino acids. The chain's CDR3 is CASSGGARSSPPEQFF. Written as DNA, the CDR3 is TGTGCCAGCTCCGGGGGGGCTAGGAGTAGTCCTCCTGAGCAGTTCTTC.

The chain carries TRBV9 and TRBJ2-3, with TRBD2 matching 8 bases. Germline V gene data show CDR1 as SGDLS and CDR2 as YYNGEE. J lost 4 bases, V lost 0 bases, and 7 bases had no gene match. There are 16 residues in the CDR3. The CDR3 is CASSVDQAGAADTQYF. For the CDR3, the DNA is TGTGCCAGCAGCGTAGATCAAGCGGGAGCGGCAGATACGCAGTATTTT. The full variable domain, in which reference TRBV9 and TRBJ2-3 provide the parts outside the CDR3, is DSGVTQTPKHLITATGQRVTLRCSPRSGDLSVYWYQQSLDQGLQFLIQYYNGEERAKGNILERFSAQQFPDLHSELNLSSLELGDSALYFCASSVDQAGAADTQYFGPGTRLTVL.

This clone was seen just once. The chain carries TRBV7-3 and TRBJ1-2; 7 bases agree with TRBD1. This CDR3 comprises 16 residues. Germline V gene lookup returns CDR1 SGHTA and CDR2 FQGTGA. J was trimmed by 4 bases and V by 1 base; bases with no gene match: 9. For the CDR3, the DNA is TGTGCCAGCAGCTTAAGCGGAGACAGGGTGGGCTATGGCTACACCTTC. It is translated as CASSLSGDRVGYGYTF.

This chain links TRBV6-1 with TRBJ2-7, with D perhaps matching TRBD1 (6 bases). Germline V gives CDR1 MNHNS, CDR2 SASEGT. CDR3 length: 15 amino acids. V lost 3 bases, J lost 3 bases, and 15 bases lay in between. The CDR3 loop is CASSEWGPTNYEQYF. The CDR3 DNA reads TGTGCCAGCAGTGAGTGGGGGCCTACCAACTACGAGCAGTACTTC.

Concerning this clone itself: The junction shows a germline mismatch at one end, possibly a read error. V and J are TRBV6-6 and TRBJ2-2; D is perhaps TRBD2 (5 bases). Looked up from germline, CDR1 is MNHNY and CDR2 is SVGAGI (reference sequence). CDR3 length: 12 amino acids. In DNA form, the CDR3 reads TGTGCCAGCAGTCCTTTCGTCGGGGAGCTGCTTTTT. Its protein is CASSPFVGELLF.

The chain employs TRBV19 and TRBJ1-4, with D unresolved. The germline V gene encodes CDR1 LNHDA and CDR2 SQIVND (reference sequence). The length of the CDR3 is 13 residues. V shed 5 bases and J shed 7 bases, with 11 bases lying between them. Here the CDR3 reads CASSGVAGEKLFF. CDR3 nucleotide sequence: TGTGCCAGTAGTGGGGTCGCGGGTGAAAAACTGTTTTTT.

CDR3 DNA: TGTGCCAGCAGTGATCCCGGGAACACCGGGGAGCTGTTTTTT. It is translated as CASSDPGNTGELFF. This rearrangement joins TRBV2 to TRBJ2-2; D ambiguous. V lost 3 bases, J lost 1 base, and 6 bases lay in between. The CDR3 is 14 residues long. Per germline, CDR1 SNHLY and CDR2 FYNNEI.

The V and J genes are TRBV19 and TRBJ2-1, with 8 bases aligning to TRBD1. Germline V gene lookup returns CDR1 LNHDA and CDR2 SQIVND (reference sequence). Trimming took 7 bases from V and 0 from J; bases not matched to a gene: 5. This CDR3 comprises 15 residues. CDR3: CASTRTGSSYNEQFF. The CDR3 region has the DNA TGTGCCAGTACCCGGACAGGGAGCTCCTACAATGAGCAGTTCTTC.

This clone was seen a handful of times. The genes are TRBV7-9 and TRBJ2-7; D is perhaps TRBD2 (5 bases). The CDR3 loop spans 14 amino acids. Germline CDR1 reads SEHNR; CDR2 reads FQNEAQ (reference sequence). Trimming cost V 4 bases and J 3 bases, with 13 bases left between them. In DNA, the CDR3 is TGTGCCAGCAGCTACATCTCACGGGGCTACGAGCAGTACTTC. This codes for CASSYISRGYEQYF.

The gene calls are TRBV10-3 and TRBJ1-1, with TRBD1 identical over 7 bases. Germline V gene sequence: CDR1 ENHRY, CDR2 SYGVKD. The CDR3 runs to 14 residues. Trimming removed 6 bases from V and 3 bases from J; junction bases left unmatched: 7. The CDR3 nucleotides read TGTGCCATCAGGGGCGGGGACAGCCACACTGAAGCTTTCTTT. This sequence encodes CAIRGGDSHTEAFF.

The rearrangement links TRBV4-3 to TRBJ2-7, with TRBD1 identical over 10 bases. J was trimmed by 3 bases and V by 3 bases; bases with no gene match: 5. CDR1 LGHNA and CDR2 YSLEER come from the germline V gene. This CDR3 has 15 residues. The CDR3 DNA sequence: TGCGCCAGCAGCCAGGGACAGGGGCTTTACTACGAGCAGTACTTC. Its protein product is CASSQGQGLYYEQYF.

The chain combines TRBV11-3 with TRBJ1-1, with a tentative D call TRBD1 (5 bases). V lost 5 bases and J lost 4, with 17 bases in between. CDR3 length: 15 amino acids. Germline assignment: CDR1 SGHNT and CDR2 YENEEA. CDR3: CASSVSGKWSTEAFF. Here the CDR3 DNA reads TGTGCCAGCAGCGTATCAGGGAAGTGGAGCACTGAAGCTTTCTTT.

The table lists this clone with a few counts. The genes are TRBV18 and TRBJ1-4, with 7 bases identical to TRBD1. This CDR3 region has 15 residues. The V gene's germline CDR1 is KGHSH and CDR2 LQKENI. The junction had 5 bases not matched to a gene; V was cut back by 3 bases and J by 4 bases. This CDR3 reads CASSPSGQFNEKLFF. The CDR3 coding sequence is TGTGCCAGCTCACCTTCGGGACAGTTTAATGAAAAACTGTTTTTT.

This sequence joins TRBV14 and TRBJ1-1, with D hard to call. This CDR3 contains 15 residues. V was pared by 4 bases and J by 3 bases, with 15 bases between. Germline-derived CDR1 and CDR2 are SGHDN and FVKESK. The CDR3: CASSRNRNGYTEAFF. CDR3 nucleotide sequence: TGTGCCAGCAGCCGGAACCGGAACGGGTACACTGAAGCTTTCTTT.

The J gene is TRBJ2-2, the V gene TRBV18, with D possibly being TRBD1 (6 bases). V was clipped by 4 bases and J by 0 bases, with 9 bases between them. In germline, CDR1 is KGHSH, CDR2 LQKENI. CDR3 length: 15 residues. The CDR3 protein is CASSHDRSNTGELFF. The CDR3 DNA sequence: TGTGCCAGCTCACACGACAGGTCGAACACCGGGGAGCTGTTTTTT.

This clone was detected a few times. The chain couples TRBV4-1 to TRBJ2-7; D unclear. V lost 0 bases, J lost 2 bases, and 5 bases lay in between. This CDR3 is 13 amino acids long. Germline V gene lookup returns CDR1 MGHRA and CDR2 YSYEKL. CDR3 bases: TGCGCCAGCAGCCAAGACAGGCCCTACGAGCAGTACTTC. Its translation is CASSQDRPYEQYF.

The chain combines TRBV6-5 with TRBJ2-7; D is possibly TRBD1 (5 bases). V gave up 5 bases and J gave up 0 bases, with 14 bases separating them. Germline lookup yields CDR1 MNHEY and CDR2 SVGAGI. The CDR3 consists of 15 residues. The CDR3 sequence is CASSIQAKGSYEQYF. As DNA, the CDR3 is TGTGCCAGCAGTATACAGGCCAAGGGCTCCTACGAGCAGTACTTC.

The chain has TRBV6-5 and TRBJ1-2; 8 nucleotides align to TRBD1. CDR1 is MNHEY, CDR2 SVGAGI, per germline. The V and J ends lost 4 bases and 6 bases, in that order; junction bases with no gene match: 7. The CDR3 has 14 amino acids. CDR3 nucleotide sequence: TGTGCCAGCAGTTTGGACAGGGTCGTGGATGGCTACACCTTC. Its translation is CASSLDRVVDGYTF.